This TCR beta chain was profiled in a study of blood T cell repertoires in COVID-19. Overall study context: COVID-19 samples from acute and convalescent phases originated in the United States, Italy and Spain.

As handled by the study authors: Reference gene primer amplification yielded estimated nucleated cell counts. The protocol was immunoSEQ multiplex PCR, while the TCRdb copy is restricted to in-frame clones and leaves out a portion. Clonal size and the V and J genes are those of that table, whereas D and trimming came from the DNA. The sample holds roughly 15,000 clones, 73% seen once. Germline V gene data show CDR1 as SEHNR and CDR2 as FQNEAQ (reference sequence). V lost 7 bases and J 0 bases, leaving 18 bases between the germline ends. The CDR3 length is 17 residues. The source of this sequence is a boy aged 2-15 years with active or convalescent COVID-19. The sequencing sample was made of peripheral blood. The chain is built from TRBV7-9 and TRBJ1-4; no clear D gene. The CDR3 sequence is CASIPPREEATNEKLFF. The CDR3 coding sequence is TGTGCCAGCATCCCCCCCCGGGAGGAAGCAACTAATGAAAAACTGTTTTTT.